Reported below is one TCR beta chain. Its antigen is still unknown. Treatment denoted: 10-day PBMC culture with coronavirus spike peptide pools or control peptides (ViraFEST assay). This CDR3 has 13 amino acids. Trimming removed 4 bases from V and 5 bases from J, with 11 bases in between. The sample comes from a study of vaccination and CD4 T cells after COVID-19. As for the study in general: Collection of post-COVID samples occurred a median about 100 days after diagnosis, spanning a range of 35 to 161. Cells were stimulated with overlapping spike peptide pools from SARS-CoV-2, HCoV-NL63, HCoV-OC43 and HCoV-229E.

An Oncomine TCR Beta short-read assay was used to sequence the DNA from cultured CD4+ T cells. A single record per CDR3 protein comes from TCRdb applying MiXCR to the PCR reads. The repertoire consists of 9,000 to 15,000 distinct CDR3 sequences, with about a third occurring once and the leading ten covering about a third. The specimen comprised CD4+ T cells from blood, cultured in vitro, sampled before SARS-CoV-2 vaccination. The chain links TRBV12-3 or TRBV12-4 to TRBJ1-1; D is unresolved. This receptor was identified in a human donor who received a COVID-19 vaccine. CDR3 loop: CASSSFGRTEAFF. The CDR3 nucleotides are TGTGCCAGCAGTTCCTTCGGCCGAACTGAAGCTTTCTTT.